The 11 T cell receptor beta chains listed next were all sequenced from one sample in a study of blood T cell repertoires in COVID-19. Measured with immunoSEQ multiplex PCR; TCRdb has only the in-frame clones, and not every one. The data hold a few hundred thousand clones, with more than 85% observed a single time. The sample taken for sequencing was PBMCs or T cells enriched from blood (not recorded which). These receptors all come from a woman younger than 45 who had recovered from COVID-19.

The gene calls are TRBV29-1 and TRBJ1-4; D is perhaps TRBD1 (5 bases). There are 12 residues in the CDR3. The germline V and J ends were trimmed by 2 bases and 16 bases, with 17 bases remaining between them. The germline gives CDR1 SQVTM, CDR2 ANQGSEA. The CDR3 loop is CSVEQGSGYEFF. CDR3 DNA sequence: TGCAGCGTTGAACAGGGATCCGGGTATGAGTTTTTT.

V gene TRBV19 combines with J gene TRBJ1-2; D is ambiguous. The CDR3 runs to 13 residues. Germline loops: CDR1 LNHDA, CDR2 SQIVND (reference sequence). V lost 1 base and J lost 2, with 5 bases in between. The CDR3 coding sequence is TGTGCCAGTAGTATAGTCGGGAACTATGGCTACACCTTC. Translating gives CASSIVGNYGYTF.

The V gene is TRBV7-9, the J gene TRBJ2-1, with 8 bases identical to TRBD1. The CDR3 covers 15 residues. With 7 bases clipped from V and 0 bases from J, the junction kept 5 bases outside the gene matches. Germline lookup yields CDR1 SEHNR and CDR2 FQNEAQ (reference sequence). The CDR3, as DNA: TGTGCCAGCACCTGGCAGGGGGCCTCCTACAATGAGCAGTTCTTC. It encodes CASTWQGASYNEQFF.

This clone was picked up one time. The V gene is TRBV7-6, the J gene TRBJ1-6; D possibly corresponds to TRBD1 (5 bases). The germline CDR1 and CDR2 sequences are SGHVS and FNYEAQ. Trimming pared 1 base from V and 4 bases from J, leaving 11 bases between. CDR3 length: 16 residues. The CDR3 is CASSLDAGGYNSPLHF. The CDR3 DNA reads TGTGCCAGCAGCTTAGACGCGGGGGGTTATAATTCACCCCTCCACTTT.

This chain connects TRBV6-1 to TRBJ2-6; D gene unclear. CDR1 is MNHNS, CDR2 SASEGT, per germline. Trimming cost V 1 base and J 6 bases, with 7 bases left between them. This CDR3 contains 14 residues. CDR3 sequence reads: CASSEVVAANVLTF. The CDR3 DNA reads TGTGCCAGCAGTGAAGTTGTGGCGGCCAACGTCCTGACTTTC.

V gene TRBV5-6 combines with J gene TRBJ2-2; 10 bases fit TRBD1. V lost 4 bases, J lost 5 bases, and 5 bases stayed unmatched. Per the germline V gene, CDR1 is SGHDT and CDR2 is YYEEEE. The CDR3 is 15 amino acids. The chain's CDR3 is CASSQTGGETGELFF. The DNA of the CDR3 is TGTGCCAGCAGCCAGACAGGGGGCGAGACCGGGGAGCTGTTTTTT.

This clone was seen a handful of times. This chain uses TRBV5-6 with TRBJ1-1; D is possibly TRBD1 (6 bases). Germline V lookup: CDR1 SGHDT, CDR2 YYEEEE. The CDR3 has 16 amino acids. V dropped 0 bases and J dropped 0 bases, with 12 bases sitting between them. The CDR3 sequence is CASSLEGRGMNTEAFF. The CDR3 DNA sequence: TGTGCCAGCAGCTTGGAAGGCAGGGGAATGAACACTGAAGCTTTCTTT.

In the case of this clone: The sample has other DNA sequences that encode this CDR3 too. The chain joins TRBV9 to TRBJ2-2; D may be TRBD2 (5 bases). The V gene's germline CDR1 is SGDLS and CDR2 YYNGEE. Trimming shortened V by 0 bases and J by 5 bases, and 8 bases separated the two germline ends. The CDR3 totals 14 residues. CDR3 sequence reads: CASSVVSGTGELFF. DNA of the CDR3: TGTGCCAGCAGCGTAGTATCGGGGACCGGGGAGCTGTTTTTT.

The V call is TRBV28, the J call TRBJ1-6, with D perhaps TRBD1 (6 bases). The CDR3 contains 15 residues. Germline-derived CDR1 and CDR2 are MDHEN and SYDVKM. Trimming pared 3 bases from V and 5 bases from J, leaving 11 bases between. CDR3 bases: TGTGCCAGCAGTTTTCCCAGGGGCCATAATTCACCCCTCCACTTT. Its protein product is CASSFPRGHNSPLHF.

The rearrangement uses TRBV4-3 and TRBJ1-2; TRBD1 matches 7 bases. CDR1 is LGHNA, CDR2 YSLEER, per germline. V lost 5 bases and J lost 8; bases outside the gene matches: 20. CDR3 length: 17 amino acids. The CDR3 DNA reads TGCGCCAGCAGCAGCTTGGACAGGACGCTGCCAATAGACGGCTACACCTTC. It encodes CASSSLDRTLPIDGYTF.

This rearrangement joins TRBV2 to TRBJ2-2, with a tentative D call TRBD2 (6 bases). CDR3 length: 14 amino acids. V shed 6 bases and J shed 5 bases, with 13 bases lying between them. Germline V CDR1 and CDR2: SNHLY, FYNNEI. CDR3 coding DNA: TGTGCCAGCAGAGAGACTAGGCAGACCGGGGAGCTGTTTTTT. Protein product: CASRETRQTGELFF.